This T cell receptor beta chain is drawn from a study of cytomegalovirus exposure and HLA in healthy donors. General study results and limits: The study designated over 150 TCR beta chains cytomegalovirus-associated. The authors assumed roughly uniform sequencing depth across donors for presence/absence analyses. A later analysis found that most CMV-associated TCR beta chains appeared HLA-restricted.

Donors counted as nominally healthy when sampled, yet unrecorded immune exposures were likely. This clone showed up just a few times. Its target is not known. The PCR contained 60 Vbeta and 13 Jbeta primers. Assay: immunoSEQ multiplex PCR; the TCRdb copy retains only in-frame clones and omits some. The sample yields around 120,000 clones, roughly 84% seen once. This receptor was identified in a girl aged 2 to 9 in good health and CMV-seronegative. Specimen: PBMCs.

CDR3 bases: TGCGCCAGCAGCCTCGCGCTGACAGGGGGCCAAAACATTCAGTACTTC. Translating it yields CASSLALTGGQNIQYF. This chain joins TRBV4-1 and TRBJ2-4; 10 bases are shared with TRBD1. Trimming took 4 bases from V and 5 from J; bases not matched to a gene: 8. CDR3 length: 16 amino acids. The germline V gene encodes CDR1 MGHRA and CDR2 YSYEKL.